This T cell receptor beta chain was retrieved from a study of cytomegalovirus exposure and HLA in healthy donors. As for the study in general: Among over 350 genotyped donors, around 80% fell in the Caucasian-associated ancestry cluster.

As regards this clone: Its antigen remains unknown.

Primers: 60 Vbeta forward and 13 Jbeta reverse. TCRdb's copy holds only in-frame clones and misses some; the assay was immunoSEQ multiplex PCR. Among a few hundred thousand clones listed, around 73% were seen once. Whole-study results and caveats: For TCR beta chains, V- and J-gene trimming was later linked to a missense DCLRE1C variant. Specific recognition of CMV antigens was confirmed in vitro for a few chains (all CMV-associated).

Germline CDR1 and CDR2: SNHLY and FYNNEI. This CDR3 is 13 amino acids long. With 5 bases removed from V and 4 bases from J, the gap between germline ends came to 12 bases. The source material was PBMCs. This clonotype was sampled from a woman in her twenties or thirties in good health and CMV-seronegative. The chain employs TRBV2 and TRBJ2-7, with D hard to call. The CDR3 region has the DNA TGTGCCAGCAGTTTCGAGATGAGGTACGAGCAGTACTTC. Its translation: CASSFEMRYEQYF.